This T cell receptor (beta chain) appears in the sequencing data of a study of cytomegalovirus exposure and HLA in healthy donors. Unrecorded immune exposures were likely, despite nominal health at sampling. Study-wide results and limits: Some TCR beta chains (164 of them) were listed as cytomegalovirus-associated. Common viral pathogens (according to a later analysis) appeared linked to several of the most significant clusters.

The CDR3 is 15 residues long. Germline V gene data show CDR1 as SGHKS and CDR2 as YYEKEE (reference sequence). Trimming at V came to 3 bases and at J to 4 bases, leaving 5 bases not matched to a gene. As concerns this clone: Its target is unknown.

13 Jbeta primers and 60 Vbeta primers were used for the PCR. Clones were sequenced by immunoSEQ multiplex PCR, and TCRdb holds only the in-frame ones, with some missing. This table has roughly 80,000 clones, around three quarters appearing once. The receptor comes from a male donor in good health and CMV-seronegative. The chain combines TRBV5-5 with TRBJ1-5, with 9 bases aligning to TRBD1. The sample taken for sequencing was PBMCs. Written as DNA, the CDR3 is TGTGCCAGCAGCTCAACAGGGGGCACTAATCAGCCCCAGCATTTT. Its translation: CASSSTGGTNQPQHF. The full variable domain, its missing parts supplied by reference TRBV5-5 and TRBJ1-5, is DAGVTQSPTHLIKTRGQQVTLRCSPISGHKSVSWYQQVLGQGPQFIFQYYEKEERGRGNFPDRFSARQFPNYSSELNVNALLLGDSALYLCASSSTGGTNQPQHFGDGTRLSIL.